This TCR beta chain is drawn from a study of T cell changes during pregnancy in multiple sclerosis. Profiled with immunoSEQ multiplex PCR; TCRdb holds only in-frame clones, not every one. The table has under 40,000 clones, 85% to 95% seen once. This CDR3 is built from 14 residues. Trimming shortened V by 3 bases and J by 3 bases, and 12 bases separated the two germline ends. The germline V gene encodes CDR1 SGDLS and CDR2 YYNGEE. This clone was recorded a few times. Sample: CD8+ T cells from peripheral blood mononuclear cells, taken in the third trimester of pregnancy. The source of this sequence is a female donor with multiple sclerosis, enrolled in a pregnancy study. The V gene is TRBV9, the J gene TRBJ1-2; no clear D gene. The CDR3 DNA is TGTGCCAGCAGCGCGGGGAGACTGGACTATGGCTACACCTTC. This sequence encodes CASSAGRLDYGYTF.